These 5 T cell receptor beta chains were sequenced from one sample in a study of radiotherapy plus CTLA-4 blockade in lung cancer. Clones were read by immunoSEQ multiplex PCR, and TCRdb kept only the in-frame ones, dropping some. The sample lists around 59,000 clones; 75% to 85% were seen once. The specimen was peripheral blood, collected from a patient treated with radiotherapy plus ipilimumab. The receptors stem from a human donor with non-small cell lung cancer who had a partial response to radiotherapy plus ipilimumab.

The chain uses TRBV15 and TRBJ2-3, with D unclear. V shed 0 bases and J shed 1 base, with 11 bases lying between them. The germline gives CDR1 LNHNV, CDR2 YYDKDF (reference sequence). The CDR3 extends over 16 amino acids. Here the CDR3 DNA reads TGTGCCACCAGCAGAGATCCCCCACTGGGCACAGATACGCAGTATTTT. Translation: CATSRDPPLGTDTQYF.

The genes are TRBV6-1 and TRBJ2-1, with 7 bases matching TRBD2. Trimming took 4 bases from V and 2 from J; bases not matched to a gene: 8. Looked up from germline, CDR1 is MNHNS and CDR2 is SASEGT. This CDR3 comprises 16 residues. The CDR3, as DNA: TGTGCCAGCAGTGCCCCCGGGACTACCACCTACAATGAGCAGTTCTTC. The encoded protein is CASSAPGTTTYNEQFF.

The sample holds one count of this clone. The chain joins TRBV6-6 to TRBJ2-1; TRBD1 matches 10 bases. CDR1 and CDR2 from the germline V gene are MNHNY and SVGAGI (reference sequence). This CDR3 has 15 amino acids. J gave up 4 bases and V 4 bases, and 4 bases lay outside the gene matches. CDR3 coding DNA: TGTGCCAGCAGTTGGCCGGGACAGGGGTACAATGAGCAGTTCTTC. It codes for CASSWPGQGYNEQFF.

V and J are TRBV7-8 and TRBJ1-4; 7 bases are shared with TRBD1. CDR3 size: 15 residues. J was trimmed by 5 bases and V by 5 bases; bases with no gene match: 8. Looked up from germline, CDR1 is SGHVS and CDR2 is FQNEAQ. CDR3 DNA sequence: TGTGCCAGCAGCAACGACAGGGCCCAAAATGAAAAACTGTTTTTT. Protein product: CASSNDRAQNEKLFF.

This clone turned up a few times. This sequence joins TRBV27 and TRBJ2-2; TRBD1 aligns across 9 bases. V gave up 1 base and J gave up 7 bases; unmatched junction bases: 13. Germline assignment: CDR1 MNHEY and CDR2 SMNVEV (reference sequence). The CDR3 length is 18 residues. CDR3: CASSLFQTGQGFYGELFF. DNA for the CDR3: TGTGCCAGCAGTTTATTCCAGACGGGACAGGGTTTTTACGGGGAGCTGTTTTTT.